The source of this TCR beta chain is a study of early T cells in non-severe SARS-CoV-2 infection. The overall study: The chains were unpaired, and the sequenced material was bulk RNA from unsorted whole blood.

Study-wide findings and caveats: Database matching using VDJdb favored anti-spike CD8 responses, with private and CD4 specificities left missing.

Unique molecular identifiers tagged individual cDNA molecules. In TCRdb, the 5' RACE reads were re-called with MiXCR into one record per CDR3 protein. The sample contains almost 30,000 distinct CDR3 sequences, 5.7% of which appear only once. This clonotype was seen a few times. Its antigen is undetermined. V dropped 2 bases and J dropped 6; count of bases not matched to a gene: 4. The CDR3 spans 15 residues. Germline CDR1 is PRHDT and CDR2 is FYEKMQ (reference sequence). The sequenced sample was whole blood. This receptor was identified in an adult who was a healthcare worker with PCR-confirmed SARS-CoV-2 infection or an uninfected control (not recorded which). The rearrangement joins TRBV13 to TRBJ2-7, with TRBD2 identical over 13 bases. The CDR3 nucleotides are TGTGCCAGCAGCTTAATACTAGCGGGGGGGCGCGAGCAGTACTTC. This encodes CASSLILAGGREQYF.